This T cell receptor beta chain is from a study of T cell responses to AZD1222 COVID-19 vaccine. Study observations and caveats: In all cases, repertoires were sampled only after the peak T cell response. Recipients of two AZD1222 doses showed rising Spike-specific TCR breadth and depth. Just a handful of people given AZD1222 tested seropositive at baseline.

With respect to this clone: The antigen is not known.

This CDR3 is built from 14 residues. Germline CDR1 is LNHDA and CDR2 is SQIVND (reference sequence). J gave up 5 bases and V 5 bases, and 5 bases lay outside the gene matches. Clones were read by immunoSEQ multiplex PCR, and TCRdb kept only the in-frame ones, dropping some. The repertoire holds about 150,000 clones, less than 95% seen once, with approximately 3% in the top ten. This specimen consisted of peripheral blood, obtained on day 0 of AZD1222 vaccination. This clonotype was sampled from an adult in good health. The J gene is TRBJ2-5, the V gene TRBV19, with 10 positions matching TRBD2. The DNA of the CDR3 is TGTGCCAGTAGTTCCTTGACTAGCGGGGAGACCCAGTACTTC. Translating it yields CASSSLTSGETQYF.